The next 31 T cell receptor beta chains were all read from a single sample in a study of neoadjuvant anti-PD-1 for oral cavity cancer (dated by TCRdb to 2020 to 2022). The sample's time point label, in plain terms: before neoadjuvant nivolumab. Library preparation used the immunoSEQ multiplex PCR assay. TCRdb stores this immuneACCESS table with in-frame sequences only. Part of the clones is absent; in the studies checked, under half of the shortfall reflects unresolved V genes, and no reason is known for the rest. Here the sample has 55,000 to 75,000 clones; roughly three quarters occur a single time. The top ten clones comprise 2% to 3% of the sample. Sequenced material: PBMCs, taken before nivolumab (anti-PD-1) treatment. The receptors come from a person aged 35-80 years with oral cavity squamous cell carcinoma.

The chain joins TRBV18 to TRBJ1-4; D is unclear. The germline CDR1 and CDR2 sequences are KGHSH and LQKENI. The CDR3 contains 16 residues. Trimming shortened V by 3 bases and J by 2 bases, and 13 bases separated the two germline ends. The CDR3 bases are TGTGCCAGCTCACCTCTCCCCCGGACCACTAATGAAAAACTGTTTTTT. Amino acid sequence: CASSPLPRTTNEKLFF.

The sample holds a few counts of this clone. Here the CDR3 reads CASGRGTGHSGNTIYF. DNA for the CDR3: TGTGCTAGTGGTAGAGGGACAGGGCACTCTGGAAACACCATATATTTT. This chain connects TRBV12-5 to TRBJ1-3, with 9 bases aligning to TRBD1. The CDR3 has 16 residues. The V gene's germline CDR1 is LGHNT and CDR2 FRNRAP. J gave up 0 bases and V 5 bases, and 5 bases lay outside the gene matches.

The gene calls are TRBV30 and TRBJ1-4; 7 bases align to TRBD1. Germline assignment: CDR1 GTSNPN and CDR2 SVGIG (reference sequence). Trimming took 2 bases from V and 8 from J; bases not matched to a gene: 11. This CDR3 region has 15 residues. The chain's CDR3 is CAWSLAGIRGEKLFF. The CDR3 DNA reads TGTGCCTGGAGTTTGGCCGGGATCAGGGGGGAAAAACTGTTTTTT. Drawing the rest from reference TRBV30 and TRBJ1-4, the complete variable domain is SQTIHQWPATLVQPVGSPLSLECTVEGTSNPNLYWYRQAAGRGLQLLFYSVGIGQISSEVPQNLSASRPQDRQFILSSKKLLLSDSGFYLCAWSLAGIRGEKLFFGSGTQLSVL.

This chain's CDR3 is CAWSVGGQPQHF. Here the CDR3 DNA reads TGTGCCTGGTCAGTGGGGGGTCAGCCCCAGCATTTT. This chain links TRBV30 with TRBJ1-5; D possibly corresponds to TRBD1 (5 bases). Germline V gene lookup returns CDR1 GTSNPN and CDR2 SVGIG (reference sequence). V gave up 5 bases and J gave up 6 bases, with 11 bases separating them. This CDR3 region has 12 residues.

This clone is categorized as medium-sized. The chain couples TRBV11-3 to TRBJ1-6; D might be TRBD1 (6 bases). This CDR3 is built from 13 residues. Germline CDR1 is SGHNT and CDR2 is YENEEA. V was shortened by 9 bases and J by 8 bases, with 14 bases between the two germline ends. The CDR3 loop reads CASSAGADSPLHF. In DNA, the CDR3 is TGTGCCAGTTCTGCAGGGGCAGATTCACCCCTCCACTTT.

The J gene is TRBJ2-2, the V gene TRBV10-1; TRBD1 is a possible D gene (6 bases). The V end was cut by 4 bases, the J end by 4 bases, with 10 bases between. Germline assignment: CDR1 WNHNN and CDR2 SYGVQD (reference sequence). This CDR3 has 14 residues. In DNA, the CDR3 is TGCGCCAGCAGTGCGGCAGGGGTCACCGGGGAGCTGTTTTTT. This gives the protein CASSAAGVTGELFF.

In its sample, this clone was seen once. The chain recombines TRBV5-1 with TRBJ2-2, with TRBD1 matching over 9 bases. J lost 1 base, V lost 1 base, and 8 bases had no gene match. The CDR3 has 18 amino acids. Germline CDR1 SGHRS, CDR2 YFSETQ. Written as DNA, the CDR3 is TGCGCCAGCAGCTTGTCCCCCGGACAGGGGCAGAACACCGGGGAGCTGTTTTTT. This gives the protein CASSLSPGQGQNTGELFF.

The chain has TRBV19 and TRBJ2-6, with D unclear. The CDR3 runs to 14 residues. V lost 8 bases and J 0 bases, leaving 8 bases between the germline ends. Per the germline V gene, CDR1 is LNHDA and CDR2 is SQIVND (reference sequence). CDR3 sequence (DNA): TGTGCCAGTTGCGGATTCTCTGGGGCCAACGTCCTGACTTTC. Translation gives CASCGFSGANVLTF.

This clone showed up just a few times. The chain uses TRBV10-2 and TRBJ1-5; D is unresolved. The V end lost 0 bases, the J end lost 0 bases, and 6 bases lay between the germline ends. The CDR3 contains 15 residues. CDR1 and CDR2 (germline): WSHSY, SAAADI. CDR3 loop: CASSESPGSNQPQHF. In nucleotides, the CDR3 is TGCGCCAGCAGTGAGTCCCCAGGTAGCAATCAGCCCCAGCATTTT.

The chain recombines TRBV5-1 with TRBJ1-3; D might be TRBD1 (6 bases). The CDR3 runs 17 residues. Per germline, CDR1 SGHRS and CDR2 YFSETQ. Trimming stripped 1 base from V and 2 bases from J, with 16 bases between. Here the CDR3 DNA reads TGCGCCAGCAGCTTGAGGGGGGGTGATCTCCCTGGAAACACCATATATTTT. It specifies CASSLRGGDLPGNTIYF.

The chain carries TRBV7-3 and TRBJ1-2; weak D call: TRBD1 (6 bases). Looked up from germline, CDR1 is SGHTA and CDR2 is FQGTGA. The CDR3 covers 14 residues. V was pared by 5 bases and J by 2 bases, with 12 bases between. In DNA form, the CDR3 reads TGTGCCAGCAGCCGCGAGGGGGGGAACTATGGCTACACCTTC. Its translation: CASSREGGNYGYTF.

The CDR3 is CASSSGLAGATNTQYF. In DNA, the CDR3 is TGTGCCAGCAGTTCCGGACTAGCGGGCGCCACCAATACGCAGTATTTT. The chain links TRBV6-6 to TRBJ2-3; 11 bases fit TRBD2. The V gene's germline CDR1 is MNHNY and CDR2 SVGAGI (reference sequence). This CDR3 comprises 16 residues. V trimming: 4 bases; J trimming: 7 bases; junction bases outside the gene matches: 10.

This clone was seen only a few times. The chain has TRBV6-5 and TRBJ1-1; TRBD1 matches at 8 bases. The germline V gene encodes CDR1 MNHEY and CDR2 SVGAGI. The CDR3 extends over 13 amino acids. Trimming at V came to 7 bases and at J to 11 bases, leaving 12 bases not matched to a gene. CDR3 in DNA: TGTGCCAGCACCCCCAATCGACAGGGGATGGCTTTCTTT. Translating gives CASTPNRQGMAFF.

The genes are TRBV13 and TRBJ1-1; D might be TRBD1 (6 bases). The germline gives CDR1 PRHDT, CDR2 FYEKMQ (reference sequence). Trimming removed 5 bases at V and 4 bases at J, with 17 bases between. There are 15 residues in the CDR3. The CDR3 reads CASSSREWGATEAFF. The CDR3 coding sequence is TGTGCCAGCAGCAGCCGTGAATGGGGGGCCACTGAAGCTTTCTTT.

The chain recombines TRBV6-5 with TRBJ1-2; D ambiguous. The CDR3 totals 13 residues. Trimming removed 4 bases at V and 6 bases at J, with 12 bases between. Germline CDR1 is MNHEY and CDR2 is SVGAGI. This CDR3 reads CASSLTGVDGYTF. CDR3 DNA: TGTGCCAGCAGTTTGACGGGAGTGGATGGCTACACCTTC.

V and J are TRBV10-2 and TRBJ1-4; D unresolved. CDR1 and CDR2 from the germline V gene are WSHSY and SAAADI. This CDR3 contains 14 residues. The V end lost 8 bases, the J end lost 1 base, and 11 bases lay between the germline ends. The CDR3 nucleotides are TGCGCCAGCGTTCGACGGTTAACTAATGAAAAACTGTTTTTT. Residues: CASVRRLTNEKLFF.

V is TRBV5-1 and J is TRBJ2-5, with D unresolved. V was trimmed by 4 bases and J by 5 bases, leaving 15 bases between them. The CDR3 totals 14 residues. Germline CDR1 is SGHRS and CDR2 is YFSETQ. CDR3 protein: CASSPVNGFETQYF. The CDR3 nucleotides are TGCGCCAGCAGCCCGGTGAATGGATTTGAGACCCAGTACTTC.

In its sample, this clone was seen a few times. The V and J genes are TRBV6-5 and TRBJ1-2, with D uncertain. The CDR3 has 13 amino acids. In germline, CDR1 is MNHEY, CDR2 SVGAGI. V lost 0 bases and J lost 6, with 8 bases in between. The CDR3 sequence: CASSYSTRDGYTF. The CDR3 DNA follows: TGTGCCAGCAGTTACTCAACAAGGGATGGCTACACCTTC.

As DNA, the CDR3 is TGTGCCAGCAGCAACGAGCAAGGGTATGGCTACACCTTC. It yields the protein CASSNEQGYGYTF. V and J are TRBV9 and TRBJ1-2; no firm D call. The germline CDR1 and CDR2 sequences are SGDLS and YYNGEE. Trimming cost V 4 bases and J 5 bases, with 12 bases left between them. This CDR3 has 13 amino acids.

The rearrangement joins TRBV28 to TRBJ1-5, with unresolved D. This CDR3 spans 15 amino acids. Trimming took off 4 bases at V and 4 bases at J, with 14 bases between the two ends. Germline-derived CDR1 and CDR2 are MDHEN and SYDVKM. The CDR3 is CASSSLRSENQPQHF. In DNA, the CDR3 is TGTGCCAGCAGTTCCCTTCGCAGCGAGAATCAGCCCCAGCATTTT. The variable domain in full, with the rest retrieved from reference TRBV28 and TRBJ1-5, is DVKVTQSSRYLVKRTGEKVFLECVQDMDHENMFWYRQDPGLGLRLIYFSYDVKMKEKGDIPEGYSVSREKKERFSLILESASTNQTSMYLCASSSLRSENQPQHFGDGTRLSIL.

The rearrangement joins TRBV19 to TRBJ2-5, with D perhaps matching TRBD1 or TRBD2 (6 bases each). Trimming pared 6 bases from V and 3 bases from J, leaving 11 bases between. CDR1 and CDR2 from the germline V gene are LNHDA and SQIVND (reference sequence). The CDR3 is 13 residues long. The DNA of the CDR3 is TGTGCCAGTAGGCGGGACACAAAAGAGACCCAGTACTTC. Translation gives CASRRDTKETQYF.

The chain links TRBV4-1 to TRBJ1-4; possibly TRBD1 for D (6 bases). CDR1 is MGHRA and CDR2 is YSYEKL in the germline V gene. Deletions cut 0 bases from V and 8 bases from J, with 16 bases between. CDR3 length: 16 amino acids. CDR3 residues: CASSQDEPGVWEKLFF. The CDR3 nucleotides are TGCGCCAGCAGCCAAGATGAACCAGGGGTGTGGGAAAAACTGTTTTTT.

CDR3 residues: CASSQVRGNQPQHF. The CDR3 DNA is TGTGCCAGCAGCCAAGTTCGGGGGAATCAGCCCCAGCATTTT. The V and J genes are TRBV14 and TRBJ1-5, with a weak D call TRBD1 (5 bases). The CDR3 has 14 amino acids. V was pared by 1 base and J by 4 bases, with 8 bases between. CDR1 and CDR2 (germline): SGHDN, FVKESK.

The chain is built from TRBV4-2 and TRBJ2-7; 11 bases line up with TRBD1. The CDR3 runs to 16 residues. Looked up from germline, CDR1 is LGHNA and CDR2 is YNFKEQ. The V segment lost 0 bases and the J segment 5 bases; nucleotides outside the gene matches: 6. The CDR3 here is CASSQEVGTGGHEQYF. Here the CDR3 DNA reads TGTGCCAGCAGCCAAGAGGTGGGGACAGGGGGGCACGAGCAGTACTTC.

The chain joins TRBV7-3 to TRBJ2-1; TRBD2 agrees at 8 bases. Germline V lookup: CDR1 SGHTA, CDR2 FQGTGA. The CDR3 has 16 residues. Trimming took 5 bases from V and 10 from J; bases not matched to a gene: 16. CDR3 sequence reads: CASSPITSGRGREQFF. The CDR3 DNA is TGTGCCAGCAGCCCGATCACTAGCGGAAGGGGCAGGGAGCAGTTCTTC.

CDR3 nucleotide sequence: TGTGCCACCAGCAGAGATATGGGCCAGGCTGAAAAACTGTTTTTT. Protein sequence: CATSRDMGQAEKLFF. The rearrangement joins TRBV15 to TRBJ1-4; D uncertain. Germline loops: CDR1 LNHNV, CDR2 YYDKDF (reference sequence). V lost 0 bases to trimming and J lost 7 bases, with 12 bases between them. This CDR3 has 15 residues.

J is TRBJ1-1 and V is TRBV9; D gene ambiguous. CDR1 and CDR2 (germline): SGDLS, YYNGEE. Trimming stripped 4 bases from V and 0 bases from J, with 16 bases between. CDR3 length equals 16 residues. CDR3 coding DNA: TGTGCCAGCAGCCCCCAAATGGCCGGGATGAACACTGAAGCTTTCTTT. It specifies CASSPQMAGMNTEAFF.

The V gene is TRBV6-5, the J gene TRBJ2-1, with a tentative D call TRBD2 (5 bases). V lost 0 bases, J lost 5 bases, and 8 bases lay in between. Germline V gene sequence: CDR1 MNHEY, CDR2 SVGAGI. This CDR3 spans 14 amino acids. In DNA form, the CDR3 reads TGTGCCAGCAGTTACTCGAGGGCGGACAATGAGCAGTTCTTC. Amino acid sequence: CASSYSRADNEQFF.

The rearrangement uses TRBV6-9 and TRBJ2-7, with TRBD1 matching 7 bases. Per germline, CDR1 MNHGY and CDR2 SVAAGI. The CDR3 length is 14 residues. The trim removed 4 bases at V and 5 bases at J, leaving 8 bases unmatched. The CDR3, as DNA: TGTGCCAGCAGTTCCCAGACAGGGTCCGACGAGCAGTACTTC. Encoded protein: CASSSQTGSDEQYF.

The V gene is TRBV7-2, the J gene TRBJ1-1, with a possible D match to TRBD1 (5 bases). Germline CDR1 and CDR2: SGHTA and FQGNSA. Trimming removed 2 bases at V and 6 bases at J, with 10 bases between. There are 13 residues in the CDR3. In DNA form, the CDR3 reads TGTGCCAGCAGCTTAATCGGGGCCTCTGAAGCTTTCTTT. It encodes CASSLIGASEAFF.

The chain employs TRBV9 and TRBJ1-4; D may be TRBD1 (5 bases). The CDR3 sequence is 12 residues long. Germline-derived CDR1 and CDR2 are SGDLS and YYNGEE. Trimming left V 0 bases short and J 11 bases short, with 8 bases between. CDR3 nucleotides: TGTGCCAGCAGCGTAGACGAGGGGAAACTGTTTTTT. Its translation is CASSVDEGKLFF.